The clone carrying this T cell receptor (beta chain) has a count of ten or more. The target antigen is unknown. Whenever a sample was processed, at least 6 million PBMCs were isolated. Combining a sample-barcoded 5' primer with a J-beta primer mix, a second PCR ran for roughly 7 to 12 cycles. MiXCR, run by TCRdb on the 5' RACE reads, gives a single entry per CDR3 protein. Of hundreds of thousands of distinct CDR3 sequences listed, about 28% are singletons. The sample originates from a study of blood T cells in healthy people across ages. General study results and limits: TCR beta diversity, measured per million T cells, fell in a roughly linear way with age. Reliance upon unsorted PBMCs precluded definitive naive versus antigen-experienced comparison.

Material: blood. The receptor was derived from a woman of 80 years or more in good health.

The CDR3 nucleotides read TGTGCCAGCAGTTACTCGGCCAGGCCCAATTCACCCCTCCACTTT. This sequence encodes CASSYSARPNSPLHF. The chain has TRBV6-5 and TRBJ1-6; D unresolved. Germline values: CDR1 MNHEY, CDR2 SVGAGI. With 0 bases removed from V and 7 bases from J, the gap between germline ends came to 10 bases. This CDR3 is built from 15 residues.